The entry below gives a single T cell receptor beta chain sequence along with its context. V gave up 5 bases and J gave up 2 bases, with 10 bases separating them. Germline V lookup: CDR1 MGHDK, CDR2 SYGVNS. This CDR3 region has 14 residues. These data belong to a study of blood T cell repertoires in COVID-19. Across the study: Samples came from the United States, Italy and Spain, spanning acute and convalescent COVID-19.

Original handling: Scientists estimated how many nucleated cells there were by amplifying reference gene primers. Here immunoSEQ multiplex PCR was the method, and the copy in TCRdb shows in-frame clones only, minus some. D and trimming come from the DNA, and the V and J calls and clone size come from that table. The data hold about 370,000 clones, with 80% to 90% observed a single time. It was during active infection that Seattle patients were enrolled and then longitudinally followed. J is TRBJ1-3 and V is TRBV25-1, with D possibly being TRBD1 (6 bases). Specimen: peripheral blood. This receptor was obtained from a woman between 25 and 40 years old with COVID-19, enrolled during active disease. The CDR3: CASSRGGPGNTIYF. Here the CDR3 DNA reads TGTGCCAGCAGTCGGGGGGGGCCTGGAAACACCATATATTTT.